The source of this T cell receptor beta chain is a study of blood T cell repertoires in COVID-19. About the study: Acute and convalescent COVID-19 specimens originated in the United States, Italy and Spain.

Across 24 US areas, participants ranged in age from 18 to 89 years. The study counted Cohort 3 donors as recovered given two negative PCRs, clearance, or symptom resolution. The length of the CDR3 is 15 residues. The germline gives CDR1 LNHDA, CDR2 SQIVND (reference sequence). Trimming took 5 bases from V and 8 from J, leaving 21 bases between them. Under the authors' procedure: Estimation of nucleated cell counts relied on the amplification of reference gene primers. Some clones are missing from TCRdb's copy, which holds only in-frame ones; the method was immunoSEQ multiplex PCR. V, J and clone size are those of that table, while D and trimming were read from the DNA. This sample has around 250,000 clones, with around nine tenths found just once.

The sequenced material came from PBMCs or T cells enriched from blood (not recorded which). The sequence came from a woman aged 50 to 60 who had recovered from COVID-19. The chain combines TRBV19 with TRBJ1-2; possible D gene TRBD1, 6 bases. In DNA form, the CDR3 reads TGTGCCAGTAGTCACCTGAAGGGACAAACTGGGGGCTACACCTTC. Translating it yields CASSHLKGQTGGYTF.